Listed here are 10 T cell receptor beta chains from one sample, sequenced in a study of T-cell reconstitution after alpha-beta-depleted transplantation in children. Researchers prepared the TCRbeta library using unique molecular identifiers, the study reports. Using its own MiXCR run on the PCR reads, TCRdb lists one record per CDR3 protein. The sample lists just under 350,000 distinct CDR3 sequences; roughly 17% were seen once. The starting material was PBMCs, mostly from graft donor cells, obtained 360 days after TCRalphabeta/CD19-depleted stem cell transplant. The receptors here all came from a male patient between 2 and 15 years old who had a stem cell transplant for acute lymphoblastic leukemia, so the T cells may come from the graft donor.

CDR3 nucleotide sequence: TGTGCCAGCAGCTTAACGGCTAGCGGGAGTTACAATGAGCAGTTCTTC. Amino acid sequence: CASSLTASGSYNEQFF. The chain employs TRBV7-3 and TRBJ2-1; TRBD2 matches at 10 bases. The trim removed 0 bases at V and 4 bases at J, leaving 3 bases unmatched. The CDR3 extends over 16 amino acids. The germline CDR1 and CDR2 sequences are SGHTA and FQGTGA.

This clonotype was detected many times. The chain joins TRBV24-1 to TRBJ2-3; 8 bases agree with TRBD2. From germline, CDR1 is KGHDR and CDR2 SFDVKD. The CDR3 extends over 18 amino acids. J gave up 2 bases and V 1 base, and 10 bases lay outside the gene matches. CDR3 bases: TGTGCCACCAGTGATTTCGGATCGGGAGGGCCGAACACAGATACGCAGTATTTT. Encoded protein: CATSDFGSGGPNTDTQYF.

The chain carries TRBV28 and TRBJ2-1; maybe TRBD2 (6 bases). The CDR3 loop spans 13 amino acids. Trimming shortened V by 3 bases and J by 10 bases, and 13 bases separated the two germline ends. Per the germline V gene, CDR1 is MDHEN and CDR2 is SYDVKM. The CDR3 nucleotides are TGTGCCAGCAGTTTCCCGGGGGAATGGGAGCAGTTCTTC. It yields the protein CASSFPGEWEQFF.

This clonotype has a handful of counts. This sequence joins TRBV5-6 and TRBJ2-1; D remains ambiguous. V lost 1 base and J lost 0, with 8 bases in between. This CDR3 has 15 residues. From germline, CDR1 is SGHDT and CDR2 YYEEEE. The chain's CDR3 is CASSLSPGSYNEQFF. For the CDR3, the DNA is TGTGCCAGCAGCTTGTCCCCAGGCTCCTACAATGAGCAGTTCTTC.

There are many counts of this clonotype. The chain combines TRBV19 with TRBJ2-2; no clear D. The CDR3 is 16 residues long. V dropped 10 bases and J dropped 0 bases, with 18 bases sitting between them. CDR1 is LNHDA and CDR2 is SQIVND in the germline V gene (reference sequence). The CDR3 spells CATLVLTTPNTGELFF. The CDR3 DNA is TGTGCCACCCTAGTTCTCACGACACCGAACACCGGGGAGCTGTTTTTT.

The rearrangement uses TRBV28 and TRBJ2-5; TRBD1 agrees at 7 bases. Germline V gene sequence: CDR1 MDHEN, CDR2 SYDVKM. The ends lost 7 bases at V and 4 bases at J; junction bases unmatched: 3. The CDR3 has 12 residues. The CDR3 protein is CASMTGLETQYF. CDR3 DNA: TGTGCCAGCATGACAGGGCTAGAGACCCAGTACTTC.

The V gene is TRBV10-3, the J gene TRBJ2-1, with 10 nucleotides matching TRBD2. The CDR3 is 15 residues long. Germline CDR1 is ENHRY and CDR2 is SYGVKD. V lost 5 bases, J lost 4 bases, and 5 bases stayed unmatched. CDR3 DNA: TGTGCCATCAGTTTTGGACTAGCGGCTTACAATGAGCAGTTCTTC. This codes for CAISFGLAAYNEQFF.

This clonotype was recorded many times. This CDR3 reads CSASWIAGGTYNEQFF. The CDR3, as DNA: TGCAGTGCTAGCTGGATAGCGGGAGGGACTTACAATGAGCAGTTCTTC. The chain employs TRBV20-1 and TRBJ2-1; 11 nucleotides agree with TRBD2. The CDR3 spans 16 residues. Germline V lookup: CDR1 DFQATT, CDR2 SNEGSKA (reference sequence). Unmatched junction bases numbered 8, after V lost 3 bases and J lost 4 bases.

The table lists this clonotype with many counts. The gene calls are TRBV4-3 and TRBJ2-3, with a tentative D call TRBD1 (5 bases). CDR1 is LGHNA and CDR2 is YSLEER in the germline V gene. Trimming took off 0 bases at V and 4 bases at J, with 11 bases between the two ends. The CDR3 covers 15 residues. For the CDR3, the DNA is TGCGCCAGCAGCCAAGACGCCACGACAGCAGATACGCAGTATTTT. Protein: CASSQDATTADTQYF.

In this sample, this clonotype turned up a few times. The rearrangement links TRBV5-1 to TRBJ2-1; TRBD2 might be the D (6 bases). This CDR3 is built from 15 residues. V was clipped by 4 bases and J by 7 bases, with 18 bases between them. Germline V lookup: CDR1 SGHRS, CDR2 YFSETQ. DNA of the CDR3: TGCGCCAGCAGCCCTATTGAGGAGAGCGGGAATGAGCAGTTCTTC. Residues: CASSPIEESGNEQFF.